This is a list of T cell receptor beta chains from one sample in a study of molecular identifiers for immune sequencing clone quantification. TCRdb used MiXCR to reprocess the PCR reads, holding one entry per CDR3 protein. The table records some 70,000 distinct CDR3 sequences, roughly 18% of them present only once. The sequenced sample consisted of naive CD8+ T cells from blood, with Jurkat cell RNA spiked in. These receptors were obtained from a human donor in good health. Some libraries in this study had Jurkat cell RNA spiked in. The CDR3 runs from the conserved cysteine through the conserved F or W. Fields, in order: clone size, D gene, J gene, V gene, CDR3 protein, CDR3 DNA. A D gene is named only where the DNA matches it firmly. Clone size is given for some rows only: seen once, a few or many times, or a class if the clone is expanded.

many,.,TRBJ2-1,TRBV11-2,CASSLIPPSDSYNEQFF,TGTGCCAGCAGCTTAATCCCCCCCAGCGACTCCTACAATGAGCAGTTCTTC
.,.,TRBJ2-3,TRBV6-6,CASSFSSGRLTDTHYF,TGTGCCAGCAGTTTCTCTAGTGGCCGGCTCACAGATACGCATTATTTT
.,.,TRBJ2-7,TRBV12-3/TRBV12-4,CASSWTGGTYEQYF,TGTGCCAGCAGTTGGACTGGGGGAACCTACGAGCAGTACTTC
few,TRBD2,TRBJ2-7,TRBV11-2,CASSFSPSGYEQYF,TGTGCCAGCAGCTTCAGCCCTAGCGGCTACGAGCAGTACTTC
.,.,TRBJ2-1,TRBV19,CASSITPAEVNEQFF,TGTGCCAGTAGTATCACTCCCGCTGAAGTGAATGAGCAGTTCTTC
many,.,TRBJ2-6,TRBV27,CASSPTAALGANVLTF,TGTGCCAGCAGTCCCACCGCGGCACTTGGGGCCAACGTCCTGACTTTC
many,.,TRBJ2-2,TRBV7-2,CASSYWTANTGELFF,TGTGCCAGCAGCTACTGGACTGCGAACACCGGGGAGCTGTTTTTT
.,TRBD2,TRBJ2-7,TRBV13,CASSSGLAGIYEQYF,TGTGCCAGCAGCTCTGGACTAGCGGGAATCTACGAGCAGTACTTC
many,.,TRBJ2-5,TRBV13,CASSPGLNQETQYF,TGTGCCAGCAGCCCGGGACTTAACCAAGAGACCCAGTACTTC
many,.,TRBJ2-1,TRBV7-9,CASSSDTARDPWQFF,TGTGCCAGCAGTTCCGACACTGCCAGGGATCCTTGGCAGTTCTTC
few,.,TRBJ2-5,TRBV11-2,CASSLGGHLYF,TGTGCCAGCAGCTTGGGGGGACATCTGTACTTC
many,TRBD2,TRBJ2-7,TRBV4-1,CASSLEGGSGTEQYF,TGCGCCAGCAGCCTGGAGGGGGGTAGCGGGACCGAGCAGTACTTC
few,TRBD2,TRBJ2-7,TRBV9,CASSGTSGIGEQYF,TGTGCCAGCAGCGGGACTAGCGGGATCGGGGAGCAGTACTTC
many,TRBD2,TRBJ2-1,TRBV4-1,CASSQVPGLAGNEQFF,TGCGCCAGCAGCCAAGTCCCGGGACTAGCGGGCAATGAGCAGTTCTTC
many,.,TRBJ2-5,TRBV7-2,CASSLFSLPEGETQYF,TGTGCCAGCAGCTTATTCTCGCTTCCCGAGGGAGAGACCCAGTACTTC
few,.,TRBJ2-7,TRBV11-2,CASSFLYGGVGERYF,TGTGCCAGCAGCTTTTTGTACGGGGGAGTGGGGGAGCGGTACTTC
many,.,TRBJ1-1,TRBV7-9,CASSLSNTEAFF,TGTGCCAGCAGCTTGTCGAACACTGAAGCTTTCTTT
medium-sized,.,TRBJ2-5,TRBV30,CAWSVGAGPETQYF,TGTGCCTGGAGTGTCGGGGCCGGGCCGGAGACCCAGTACTTC
few,.,TRBJ2-1,TRBV13,CASSFPPRNEQFF,TGTGCCAGCAGCTTCCCCCCGCGGAATGAGCAGTTCTTC
many,TRBD1,TRBJ1-5,TRBV12-3/TRBV12-4,CASSLRTGINQPQHF,TGTGCCAGCAGTCTCCGGACAGGGATCAATCAGCCCCAGCATTTT
many,TRBD1,TRBJ1-1,TRBV20-1,CSARAQGAEAFF,TGCAGTGCTAGAGCACAGGGGGCGGAAGCTTTCTTT
many,.,TRBJ2-7,TRBV27,CASSSSSYEQYF,TGTGCCAGCAGCTCATCCTCCTACGAGCAGTACTTC
many,.,TRBJ2-7,TRBV10-3,CAISGPSLGYEQYF,TGTGCCATCAGTGGCCCTAGCTTAGGCTACGAGCAGTACTTC
.,.,TRBJ1-6,TRBV7-2,CAGSSPSSSYNSPLHF,TGCGCCGGCAGCTCCCCCTCGAGCTCCTATAATTCACCCCTCCACTTT
many,.,TRBJ2-1,TRBV4-1,CASSPSESSYNEQFF,TGCGCCAGCAGCCCGAGCGAGAGCTCCTACAATGAGCAGTTCTTC
many,.,TRBJ1-2,TRBV27,CASSLSGIYGYTF,TGTGCCAGCAGTTTGAGTGGGATCTATGGCTACACCTTC
many,.,TRBJ2-3,TRBV30,CAWSEGRGTDTQYF,TGTGCCTGGAGCGAGGGTAGGGGCACAGATACGCAGTATTTT
many,TRBD2,TRBJ2-3,TRBV5-1,CASSFLAGRTDTQYF,TGCGCCAGCAGCTTCCTAGCGGGCCGCACAGATACGCAGTATTTT
many,TRBD1,TRBJ1-1,TRBV9,CASSVGQPPSAEAFF,TGTGCCAGCAGCGTGGGACAGCCCCCCTCCGCTGAAGCTTTCTTT
many,.,TRBJ2-5,TRBV28,CASSPPMLYQETQYF,TGTGCCAGCAGCCCCCCGATGCTCTACCAAGAGACCCAGTACTTC
.,.,TRBJ2-1,TRBV5-3,CASGDRTFEYEQFF,TGTGCCAGCGGCGATCGGACTTTTGAGTATGAGCAGTTCTTC
many,.,TRBJ2-6,TRBV7-8,CASSSRGSGANVLTF,TGTGCCAGCAGCTCCAGGGGATCTGGGGCCAACGTCCTGACTTTC
few,.,TRBJ2-2,TRBV12-3/TRBV12-4,CASSQLSTGELFF,TGTGCCAGCAGCCAACTTAGCACCGGGGAGCTGTTTTTT
many,.,TRBJ1-1,TRBV6-5,CASRTDRGTEAFF,TGTGCCAGCAGAACCGACAGAGGGACTGAAGCTTTCTTT
many,.,TRBJ2-1,TRBV4-1,CASSQGNEQFF,TGCGCCAGCAGTCAGGGGAATGAGCAGTTCTTC
many,TRBD1,TRBJ1-3,TRBV29-1,CSVADRESDTIYF,TGCAGCGTGGCCGACAGGGAATCTGACACCATATATTTT
few,.,TRBJ2-7,TRBV7-9,CASSLEGSAYEQYF,TGTGCCAGCAGCTTAGAGGGTTCAGCCTACGAGCAGTACTTC
many,.,TRBJ2-7,TRBV14,CASSPLRGDAEQYF,TGTGCCAGCAGCCCCCTTCGGGGTGACGCCGAGCAGTACTTC
many,.,TRBJ2-5,TRBV7-9,CASSLRPQETQYF,TGTGCCAGCAGCTTGCGGCCCCAAGAGACCCAGTACTTC
many,TRBD1,TRBJ1-5,TRBV20-1,CSAIDRVGNQPQHF,TGCAGTGCGATCGACAGGGTAGGCAATCAGCCCCAGCATTTT
.,.,TRBJ2-7,TRBV27,CASSLYSGLNSYEQYF,TGTGCCAGCAGTTTATATTCGGGACTGAACTCCTACGAGCAGTACTTC
few,.,TRBJ1-4,TRBV5-4,CASSLSRATNEKLFF,TGTGCCAGCAGCTTGTCCAGGGCAACTAATGAAAAACTGTTTTTT
many,.,TRBJ1-2,TRBV6-6,CASSYSIQQTNYGYTF,TGTGCCAGCAGTTACTCGATCCAGCAGACTAACTATGGCTACACCTTC